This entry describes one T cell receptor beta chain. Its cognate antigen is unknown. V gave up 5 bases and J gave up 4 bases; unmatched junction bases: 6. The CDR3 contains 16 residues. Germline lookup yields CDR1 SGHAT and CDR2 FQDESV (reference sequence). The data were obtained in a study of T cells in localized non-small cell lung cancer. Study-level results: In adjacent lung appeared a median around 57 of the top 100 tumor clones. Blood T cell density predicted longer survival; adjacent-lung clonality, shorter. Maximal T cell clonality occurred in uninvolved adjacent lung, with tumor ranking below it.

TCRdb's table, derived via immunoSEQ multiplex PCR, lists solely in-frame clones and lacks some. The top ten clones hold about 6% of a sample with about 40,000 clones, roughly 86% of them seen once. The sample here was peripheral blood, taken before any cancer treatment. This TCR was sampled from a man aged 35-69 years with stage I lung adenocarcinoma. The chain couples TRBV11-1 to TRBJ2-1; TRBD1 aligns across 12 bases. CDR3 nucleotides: TGTGCCAGCAGCGGGGGACAGGGGGCAATATACAATGAGCAGTTCTTC. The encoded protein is CASSGGQGAIYNEQFF.